Listed below are T cell receptor beta chains from one sample, sequenced in a study of T cell responses to AZD1222 COVID-19 vaccine. The repertoire was sequenced with immunoSEQ multiplex PCR; TCRdb's copy has only in-frame clones and lacks some. The sample gives roughly 170,000 clones, 94% of which show up once; around 1.6% is in the top ten. Sequenced here: peripheral blood, sampled 28 days after the second AZD1222 dose. Receptors originate from an adult who received the AZD1222 COVID-19 vaccine. The CDR3 runs from the conserved cysteine through the conserved F or W. D genes are given only for firm matches. Clone size, where shown, is once, few, many, or a class for clones that have expanded.

d_gene,abundance,j_gene,v_gene,CDR3aa,CDR3nt
.,.,TRBJ1-4,TRBV5-1,CASSLGPGTEKLFF,TGCGCCAGCAGCTTGGGACCTGGTACTGAAAAACTGTTTTTT
.,.,TRBJ1-2,TRBV28,CASSLTANYGYTF,TGTGCCAGCAGTTTAACGGCTAACTATGGCTACACCTTC
.,once,TRBJ1-5,TRBV10-3,CAISETGGYQPQHF,TGTGCCATCAGTGAGACTGGGGGCTATCAGCCCCAGCATTTT
.,.,TRBJ2-2,TRBV11-1,CASSPRSNTGELFF,TGTGCCAGCAGCCCTAGGTCGAACACCGGGGAGCTGTTTTTT
.,.,TRBJ1-1,TRBV27,CASSPTAYLMGVANTEAFF,TGTGCCAGCAGTCCCACCGCATATTTGATGGGTGTGGCGAACACTGAAGCTTTCTTT
TRBD2,once,TRBJ2-3,TRBV5-5,CASSFGASGSTDTQYF,TGTGCCAGCAGCTTTGGCGCTAGCGGAAGCACAGATACGCAGTATTTT
TRBD2,once,TRBJ2-2,TRBV5-8,CASSLELAGAGFAGELFF,TGTGCCAGCAGCTTGGAACTAGCGGGAGCTGGCTTCGCCGGGGAGCTGTTTTTT
TRBD1,.,TRBJ1-1,TRBV7-9,CASSSQRDRIYTEAFF,TGTGCCAGCAGCTCCCAGCGGGACAGGATCTACACTGAAGCTTTCTTT
TRBD1,.,TRBJ1-2,TRBV7-9,CASSKWTGTNYGYTF,TGTGCCAGCAGCAAATGGACAGGTACTAACTATGGCTACACCTTC
.,.,TRBJ1-1,TRBV19,CASSLLPPPENTEAFF,TGTGCCAGTAGTCTCCTTCCCCCCCCCGAGAACACTGAAGCTTTCTTT
.,.,TRBJ2-7,TRBV7-2,CASSRAGGTYEQYF,TGTGCCAGCAGCCGGGCCGGGGGTACCTACGAGCAGTACTTC
.,.,TRBJ1-1,TRBV28,CASSAGRMRWTEAFF,TGTGCCAGCAGCGCGGGAAGGATGCGGTGGACTGAAGCTTTCTTT
TRBD1,.,TRBJ1-6,TRBV6-5,CASRDRFNSPLHF,TGTGCCAGCCGGGACAGGTTTAATTCACCCCTCCACTTT
.,.,TRBJ2-6,TRBV19,CASSIDSGANVLTF,TGTGCCAGTAGTATTGACTCTGGGGCCAACGTCCTGACTTTC
.,.,TRBJ2-3,TRBV7-3,CASSSDPGDTQYF,TGTGCCAGCAGCTCTGACCCGGGGGATACGCAGTATTTT
.,.,TRBJ1-5,TRBV2,CASSGAGTGLNQPQHF,TGTGCCAGCAGTGGGGCCGGGACGGGACTCAATCAGCCCCAGCATTTT
.,.,TRBJ2-1,TRBV5-4,CASSLGNEQFF,TGTGCCAGCAGCTTAGGGAATGAGCAGTTCTTC
TRBD2,.,TRBJ2-1,TRBV3-1/TRBV3-2,CASSPTLAGGNNEQFF,TGTGCCAGCAGCCCAACACTAGCGGGAGGCAACAATGAGCAGTTCTTC
.,.,TRBJ1-3,TRBV11-3,CASSIGTAPGNTIYF,TGTGCCAGCAGCATCGGGACCGCACCTGGAAACACCATATATTTT
.,.,TRBJ2-3,TRBV5-1,CASSLRQGSTDTQYF,TGCGCCAGCAGCTTGAGGCAGGGTTCCACAGATACGCAGTATTTT
.,.,TRBJ1-6,TRBV6-6,CASSRTNSRYNSPLHF,TGTGCCAGCAGTCGAACAAACAGCCGTTATAATTCACCCCTCCACTTT
TRBD1,.,TRBJ1-2,TRBV11-2,CASSSQGRYGYTF,TGTGCCAGCAGCTCACAGGGGCGCTATGGCTACACCTTC
.,.,TRBJ2-7,TRBV5-3,CATQPKDYEQYF,TGTGCCACCCAACCCAAGGACTACGAGCAGTACTTC
.,.,TRBJ1-3,TRBV6-1,CASSESDRRPGNTIYF,TGTGCCAGCAGTGAGTCCGACAGGAGACCTGGAAACACCATATATTTT
.,.,TRBJ1-3,TRBV10-3,CAISEGSPVRSGNTIYF,TGTGCCATCAGTGAGGGGAGTCCCGTCAGGTCTGGAAACACCATATATTTT
.,.,TRBJ2-1,TRBV19,CASSAGYPTSSYNEQFF,TGTGCCAGTAGTGCTGGCTATCCAACGAGCTCCTACAATGAGCAGTTCTTC